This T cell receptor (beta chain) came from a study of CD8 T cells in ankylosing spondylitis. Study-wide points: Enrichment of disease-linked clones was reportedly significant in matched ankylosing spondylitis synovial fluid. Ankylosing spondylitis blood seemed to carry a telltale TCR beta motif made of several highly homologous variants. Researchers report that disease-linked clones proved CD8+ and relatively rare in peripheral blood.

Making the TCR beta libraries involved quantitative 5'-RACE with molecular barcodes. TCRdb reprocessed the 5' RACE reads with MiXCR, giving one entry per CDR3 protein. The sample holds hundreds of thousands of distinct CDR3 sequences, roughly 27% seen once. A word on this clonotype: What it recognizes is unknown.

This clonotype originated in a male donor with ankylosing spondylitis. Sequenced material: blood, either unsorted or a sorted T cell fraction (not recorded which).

CDR3 protein: CASSRTSGSWETQYF. The CDR3 DNA sequence: TGTGCCAGCAGTCGGACTAGCGGGAGTTGGGAGACCCAGTACTTC. The chain couples TRBV25-1 to TRBJ2-5; the match to TRBD2 covers 13 bases. J gave up 5 bases and V 5 bases, and 5 bases lay outside the gene matches. Per the germline V gene, CDR1 is MGHDK and CDR2 is SYGVNS. This CDR3 is built from 15 residues.